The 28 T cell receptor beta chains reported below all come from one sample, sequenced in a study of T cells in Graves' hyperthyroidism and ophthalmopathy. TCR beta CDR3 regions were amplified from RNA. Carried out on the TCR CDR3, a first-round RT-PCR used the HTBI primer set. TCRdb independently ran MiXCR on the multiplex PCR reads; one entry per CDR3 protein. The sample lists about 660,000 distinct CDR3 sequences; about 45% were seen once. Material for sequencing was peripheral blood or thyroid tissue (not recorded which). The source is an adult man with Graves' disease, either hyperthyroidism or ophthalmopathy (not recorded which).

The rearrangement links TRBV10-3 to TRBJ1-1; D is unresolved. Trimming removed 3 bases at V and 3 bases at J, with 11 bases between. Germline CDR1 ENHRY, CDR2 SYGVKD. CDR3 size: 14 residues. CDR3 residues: CAISEGVLDTEAFF. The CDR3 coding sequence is TGTGCCATCAGTGAAGGAGTCCTAGACACTGAAGCTTTCTTT.

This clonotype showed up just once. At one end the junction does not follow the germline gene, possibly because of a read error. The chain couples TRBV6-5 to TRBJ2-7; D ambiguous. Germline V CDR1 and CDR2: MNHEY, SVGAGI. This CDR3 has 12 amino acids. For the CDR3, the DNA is TGTGCCAGCAGTTTGGGAACACGGAATTTTTCCTTC. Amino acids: CASSLGTRNFSF.

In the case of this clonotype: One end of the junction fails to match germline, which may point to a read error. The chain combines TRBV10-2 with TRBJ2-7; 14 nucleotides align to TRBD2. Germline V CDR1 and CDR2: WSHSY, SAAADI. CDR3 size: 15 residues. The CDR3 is CASRLGTSGRDEQHF. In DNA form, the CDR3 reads TGCGCCAGCAGACTTGGGACTAGCGGGAGAGATGAGCAGCACTTC.

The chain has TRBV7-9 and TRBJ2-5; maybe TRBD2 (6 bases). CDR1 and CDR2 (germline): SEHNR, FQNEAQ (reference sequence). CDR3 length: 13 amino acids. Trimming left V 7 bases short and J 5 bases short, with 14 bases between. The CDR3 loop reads CASTVGGGETQYF. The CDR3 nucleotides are TGTGCCAGCACCGTGGGTGGGGGGGAGACCCAGTACTTC.

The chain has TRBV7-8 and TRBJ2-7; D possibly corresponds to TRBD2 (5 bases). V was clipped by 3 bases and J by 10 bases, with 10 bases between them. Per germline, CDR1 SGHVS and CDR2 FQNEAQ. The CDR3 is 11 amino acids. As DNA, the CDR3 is TGTGCCAGCAGCTTTTACGGGGATCAGTACTTC. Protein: CASSFYGDQYF.

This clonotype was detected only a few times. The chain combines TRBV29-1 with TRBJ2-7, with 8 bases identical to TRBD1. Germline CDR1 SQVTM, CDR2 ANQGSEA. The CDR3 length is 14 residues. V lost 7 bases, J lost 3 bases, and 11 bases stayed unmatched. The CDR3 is CSASYGTGDYEQYF. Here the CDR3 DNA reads TGCAGCGCTTCTTACGGGACAGGCGACTACGAGCAGTACTTC.

The CDR3 sequence: CASSLALKDRGNTEAFF. The CDR3 bases are TGTGCCAGCAGCTTAGCGCTGAAGGACAGGGGGAACACTGAAGCTTTCTTT. The V and J genes are TRBV7-6 and TRBJ1-1; 9 positions match TRBD1. The trim removed 0 bases at V and 1 base at J, leaving 6 bases unmatched. The V gene's germline CDR1 is SGHVS and CDR2 FNYEAQ. CDR3 length: 17 amino acids.

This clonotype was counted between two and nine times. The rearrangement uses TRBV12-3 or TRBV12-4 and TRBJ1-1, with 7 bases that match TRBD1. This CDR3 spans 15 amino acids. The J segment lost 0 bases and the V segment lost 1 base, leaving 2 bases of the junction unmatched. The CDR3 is CASSLGDSLNTEAFF. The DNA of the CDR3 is TGTGCCAGCAGTTTAGGGGACAGCTTGAACACTGAAGCTTTCTTT.

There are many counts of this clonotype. The DNA for the CDR3 is TGTGCCAGCAGTTTGGGCGGAGGAGTGAACACTGAAGCTTTCTTT. Translating gives CASSLGGGVNTEAFF. This sequence joins TRBV2 and TRBJ1-1, with D unresolved. The V gene lost 5 bases and the J gene lost 0 bases, with 13 bases spanning the gap. Per the germline V gene, CDR1 is SNHLY and CDR2 is FYNNEI. The CDR3 length is 15 residues. Full variable domain (outside the CDR3, taken from reference TRBV2 and TRBJ1-1): EPEVTQTPSHQVTQMGQEVILRCVPISNHLYFYWYRQILGQKVEFLVSFYNNEISEKSEIFDDQFSVERPDGSNFTLKIRSTKLEDSAMYFCASSLGGGVNTEAFFGQGTRLTVV.

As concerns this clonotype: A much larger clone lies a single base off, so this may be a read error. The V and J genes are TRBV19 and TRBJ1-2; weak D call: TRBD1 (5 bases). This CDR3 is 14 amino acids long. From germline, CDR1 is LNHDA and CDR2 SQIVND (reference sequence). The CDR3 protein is CASGIRQGLHGYTF. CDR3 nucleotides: TGTGCCAGTGGTATCCGGCAGGGCCTGCATGGCTACACCTTC.

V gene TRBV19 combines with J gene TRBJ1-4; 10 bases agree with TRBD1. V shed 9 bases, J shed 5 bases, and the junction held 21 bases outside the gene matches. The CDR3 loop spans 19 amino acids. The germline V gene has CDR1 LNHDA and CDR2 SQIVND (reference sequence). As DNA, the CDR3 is TGTGCCAGCTCATTCTCACCGGGACAGGGGTCCGGAGTCAATGAAAAACTGTTTTTT. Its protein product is CASSFSPGQGSGVNEKLFF.

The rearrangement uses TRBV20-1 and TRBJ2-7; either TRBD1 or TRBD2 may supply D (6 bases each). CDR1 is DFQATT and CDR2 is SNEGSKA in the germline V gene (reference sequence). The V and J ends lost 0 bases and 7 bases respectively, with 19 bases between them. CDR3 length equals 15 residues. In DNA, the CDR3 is TGCAGTGCTAGAGATACGGGGGCTAGTTCTGGGGAGCAGTACTTC. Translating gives CSARDTGASSGEQYF.

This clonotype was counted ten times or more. DNA of the CDR3: TGTGCCATCAGTGAGTCCCCCGGGGAGCTGTTTTTT. This sequence encodes CAISESPGELFF. V and J are TRBV10-3 and TRBJ2-2; D unresolved. Trimming pared 0 bases from V and 6 bases from J, leaving 2 bases between. CDR3 length equals 12 residues. The germline V gene encodes CDR1 ENHRY and CDR2 SYGVKD.

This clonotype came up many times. CDR3 residues: CSVEVRTYGYTF. CDR3 coding DNA: TGCAGCGTTGAAGTCAGGACCTATGGCTACACCTTC. The V call is TRBV29-1, the J call TRBJ1-2; D is undetermined. V lost 1 base and J 4 bases, leaving 7 bases between the germline ends. The CDR3 is 12 residues long. The germline V gene has CDR1 SQVTM and CDR2 ANQGSEA.

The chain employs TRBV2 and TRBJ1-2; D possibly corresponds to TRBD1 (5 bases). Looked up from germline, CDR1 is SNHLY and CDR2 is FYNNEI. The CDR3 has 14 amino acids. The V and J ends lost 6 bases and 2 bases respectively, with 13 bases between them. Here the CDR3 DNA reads TGTGCCAGCAGGGGGGGGTTCACGAACTATGGCTACACCTTC. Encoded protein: CASRGGFTNYGYTF. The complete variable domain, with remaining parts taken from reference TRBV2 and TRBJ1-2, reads EPEVTQTPSHQVTQMGQEVILRCVPISNHLYFYWYRQILGQKVEFLVSFYNNEISEKSEIFDDQFSVERPDGSNFTLKIRSTKLEDSAMYFCASRGGFTNYGYTFGSGTRLTVV.

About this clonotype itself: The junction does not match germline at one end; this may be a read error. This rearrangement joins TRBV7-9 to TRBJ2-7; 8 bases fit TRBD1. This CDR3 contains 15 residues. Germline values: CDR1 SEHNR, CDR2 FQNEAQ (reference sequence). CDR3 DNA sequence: TGTGCCAGCAGCCTCAGCCCGGGACAGGACTACGGGCAGTACTTC. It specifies CASSLSPGQDYGQYF.

CDR3 nucleotides: TGTGCCAGCAGCTTCTCTAGCAATGAGCAGTTCTTC. Protein: CASSFSSNEQFF. The chain links TRBV7-9 to TRBJ2-1; no reliable D call. CDR3 length: 12 amino acids. Germline CDR1 is SEHNR and CDR2 is FQNEAQ (reference sequence). The V end lost 3 bases, the J end lost 6 bases, and 6 bases lay between the germline ends.

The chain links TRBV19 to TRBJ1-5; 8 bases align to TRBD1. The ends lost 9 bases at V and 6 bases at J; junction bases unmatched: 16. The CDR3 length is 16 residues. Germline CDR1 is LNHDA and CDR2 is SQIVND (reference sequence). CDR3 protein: CASSPGRDRGSQPQHF. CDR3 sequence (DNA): TGTGCCAGCAGTCCCGGACGAGACAGGGGAAGTCAGCCCCAGCATTTT.

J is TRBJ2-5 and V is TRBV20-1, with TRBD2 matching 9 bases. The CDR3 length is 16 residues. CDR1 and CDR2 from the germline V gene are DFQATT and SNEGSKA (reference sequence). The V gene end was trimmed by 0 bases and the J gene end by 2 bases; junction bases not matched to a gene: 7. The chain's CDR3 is CSAREGRLAVQETQYF. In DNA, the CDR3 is TGCAGTGCTAGAGAAGGGCGACTAGCGGTTCAAGAGACCCAGTACTTC.

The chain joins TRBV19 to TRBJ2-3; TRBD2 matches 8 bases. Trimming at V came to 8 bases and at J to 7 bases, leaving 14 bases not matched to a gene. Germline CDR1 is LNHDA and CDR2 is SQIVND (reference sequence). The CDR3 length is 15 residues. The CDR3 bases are TGTGCCAGTCAATTAGCGGCGACTAGCGAACATACGCAGTATTTT. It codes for CASQLAATSEHTQYF.

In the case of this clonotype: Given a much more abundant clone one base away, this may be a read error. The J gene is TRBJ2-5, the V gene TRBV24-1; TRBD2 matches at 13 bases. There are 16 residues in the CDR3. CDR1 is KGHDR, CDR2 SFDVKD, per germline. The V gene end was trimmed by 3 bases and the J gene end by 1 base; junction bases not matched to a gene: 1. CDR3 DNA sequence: TGTGCCACCAGTGATGGACTAGCGGGAGTCCAAGAGACCCAGTACTTC. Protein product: CATSDGLAGVQETQYF.

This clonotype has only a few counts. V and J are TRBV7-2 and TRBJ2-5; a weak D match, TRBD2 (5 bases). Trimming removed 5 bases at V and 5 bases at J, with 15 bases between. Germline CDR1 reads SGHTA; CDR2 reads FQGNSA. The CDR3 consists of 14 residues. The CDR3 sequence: CASSREAAQETQYF. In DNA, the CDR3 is TGTGCCAGCAGCCGGGAAGCCGCCCAGGAGACCCAGTACTTC.

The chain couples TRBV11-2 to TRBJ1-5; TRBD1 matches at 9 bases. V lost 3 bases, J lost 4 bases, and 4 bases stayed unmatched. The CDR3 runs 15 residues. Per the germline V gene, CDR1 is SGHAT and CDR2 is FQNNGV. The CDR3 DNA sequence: TGTGCCAGCAGCTTCGGGACAGGGAGTAATCAGCCCCAGCATTTT. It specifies CASSFGTGSNQPQHF.

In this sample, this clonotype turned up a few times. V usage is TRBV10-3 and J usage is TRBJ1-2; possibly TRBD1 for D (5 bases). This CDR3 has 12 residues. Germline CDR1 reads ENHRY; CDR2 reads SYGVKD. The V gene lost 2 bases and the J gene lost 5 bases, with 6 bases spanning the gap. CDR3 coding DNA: TGTGCCATCAGTGAGCAGGGTTATGGCTACACCTTC. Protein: CAISEQGYGYTF.

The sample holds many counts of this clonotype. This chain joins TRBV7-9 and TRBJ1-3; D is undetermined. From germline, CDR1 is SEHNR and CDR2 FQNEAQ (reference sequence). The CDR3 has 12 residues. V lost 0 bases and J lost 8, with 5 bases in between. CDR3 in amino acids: CASSLASDTIYF. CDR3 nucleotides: TGTGCCAGCAGCTTAGCATCTGACACCATATATTTT. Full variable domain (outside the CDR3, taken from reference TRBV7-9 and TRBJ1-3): DTGVSQNPRHKITKRGQNVTFRCDPISEHNRLYWYRQTLGQGPEFLTYFQNEAQLEKSRLLSDRFSAERPKGSFSTLEIQRTEQGDSAMYLCASSLASDTIYFGEGSWLTVV.

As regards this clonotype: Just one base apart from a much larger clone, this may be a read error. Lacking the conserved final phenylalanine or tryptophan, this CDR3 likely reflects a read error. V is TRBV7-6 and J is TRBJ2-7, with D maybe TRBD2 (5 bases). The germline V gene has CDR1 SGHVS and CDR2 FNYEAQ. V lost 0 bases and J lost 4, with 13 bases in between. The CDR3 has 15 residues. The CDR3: CASSLASGFPYEQYL. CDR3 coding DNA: TGTGCCAGCAGCTTAGCCAGCGGATTTCCTTACGAGCAGTACCTC.

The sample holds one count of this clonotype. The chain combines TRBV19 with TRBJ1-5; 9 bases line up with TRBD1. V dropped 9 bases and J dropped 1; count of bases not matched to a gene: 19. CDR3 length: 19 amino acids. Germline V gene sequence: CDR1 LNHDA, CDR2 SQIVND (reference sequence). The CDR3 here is CASLGTGTGPKGSNQPQHF. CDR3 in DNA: TGTGCCAGCCTCGGAACCGGGACAGGGCCGAAAGGAAGCAATCAGCCCCAGCATTTT.

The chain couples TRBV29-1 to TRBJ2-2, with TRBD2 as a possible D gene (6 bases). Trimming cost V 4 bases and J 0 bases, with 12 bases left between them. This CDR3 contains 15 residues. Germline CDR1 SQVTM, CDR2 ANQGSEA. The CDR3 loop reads CSVVSGSANTGELFF. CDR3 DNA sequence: TGCAGCGTTGTATCCGGGAGTGCGAACACCGGGGAGCTGTTTTTT.